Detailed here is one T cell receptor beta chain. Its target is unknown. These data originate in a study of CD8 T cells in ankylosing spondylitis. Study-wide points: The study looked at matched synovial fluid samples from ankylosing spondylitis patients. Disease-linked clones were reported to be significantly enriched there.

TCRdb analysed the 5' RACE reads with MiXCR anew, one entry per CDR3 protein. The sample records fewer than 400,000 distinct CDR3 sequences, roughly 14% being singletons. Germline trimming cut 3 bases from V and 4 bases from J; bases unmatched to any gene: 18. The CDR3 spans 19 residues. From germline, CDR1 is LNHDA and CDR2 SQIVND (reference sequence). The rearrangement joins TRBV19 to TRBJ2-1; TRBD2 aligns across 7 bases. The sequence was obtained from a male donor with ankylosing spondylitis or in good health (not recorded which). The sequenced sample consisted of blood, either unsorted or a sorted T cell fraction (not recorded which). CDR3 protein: CASSMDPVAGASLYNEQFF. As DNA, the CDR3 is TGTGCCAGTAGTATGGACCCCGTTGCGGGAGCGTCGCTATACAATGAGCAGTTCTTC.